The 20 T cell receptor beta chains listed next were all sequenced from one sample in a study of regulatory T cells in long-lasting Graves disease (dated by TCRdb to the early 2020s). The library relied on multiplex PCR. Reads for this sample came from an Illumina HiSeq 4000. CDR3 regions were amplified by Arm-PCR with iRepertoire HTBI primers to construct TCR beta libraries. TCRdb itself trimmed the public reads at Q25 with fastp, ran MiXCR and retained productive beta chains. Identical CDR3 proteins give one entry, which carries the most common genes and DNA. The sample data list roughly 250,000 distinct CDR3 sequences, and 15% to 20% of these were observed just once. The top ten constitute 12% to 15% of the sample. The time point label of this sample denotes: newly diagnosed GD, antithyroid drugs for less than 3 months. For both TCR sequencing and RNA sequencing, RNA was extracted from PBMCs using TRIzol.

These same records also appear under a second study, on T cells in Graves' hyperthyroidism and ophthalmopathy.

The sample consisted of peripheral blood mononuclear cells (PBMCs), taken at new diagnosis, from a patient treated with antithyroid drugs. Receptors originate from a woman under 40 with Graves disease. Donor details come from another sample of the same person, matched by shared clones.

In its sample, this clonotype was seen many times. V is TRBV20-1 and J is TRBJ2-7; 8 bases are shared with TRBD1. CDR3 length: 12 amino acids. Germline trimming cut 6 bases from V and 6 bases from J; bases unmatched to any gene: 7. The germline V gene encodes CDR1 DFQATT and CDR2 SNEGSKA (reference sequence). CDR3 protein: CSAGQGFREQYF. The CDR3 nucleotides are TGCAGTGCCGGACAGGGTTTTCGCGAGCAGTACTTC.

The sample holds many counts of this clonotype. This chain connects TRBV12-3 or TRBV12-4 to TRBJ2-7, with D tentatively TRBD1 or TRBD2 (5 bases each). The V gene lost 5 bases and the J gene lost 3 bases, with 11 bases spanning the gap. The CDR3 length is 13 residues. The CDR3 spells CASSIGTDYEQYF. The CDR3 nucleotides read TGTGCCAGCAGTATCGGGACCGACTACGAGCAGTACTTC.

This clonotype was picked up many times. The junction differs from germline at one of its ends, possibly a read error. The chain carries TRBV6-2 or TRBV6-3 and TRBJ2-1; 8 bases fit TRBD2. This CDR3 comprises 15 residues. The V gene's germline CDR1 is MNHEY and CDR2 SVGEGT. The CDR3 bases are TGTGCCAGCAGTCCGGGACTAGGCTCCAACAATGAGCAGTTCTTC. This encodes CASSPGLGSNNEQFF.

The V and J genes are TRBV20-1 and TRBJ2-1, with 10 positions matching TRBD2. The CDR3 consists of 17 residues. The J segment lost 0 bases and the V segment lost 1 base, leaving 6 bases of the junction unmatched. CDR1 is DFQATT and CDR2 is SNEGSKA in the germline V gene (reference sequence). CDR3 sequence: CSARVGLAGASYNEQFF. CDR3 DNA sequence: TGCAGTGCTAGAGTTGGGCTAGCGGGGGCCTCCTACAATGAGCAGTTCTTC.

This clonotype was observed many times. J is TRBJ1-3 and V is TRBV11-2, with D possibly TRBD1 on 5 matching bases. The V end lost 2 bases, the J end lost 0 bases, and 8 bases lay between the germline ends. Germline assignment: CDR1 SGHAT and CDR2 FQNNGV. The CDR3 sequence is 15 residues long. CDR3: CASSLLRGSGNTIYF. The CDR3 nucleotides read TGTGCCAGCAGCTTACTGAGGGGCTCTGGAAACACCATATATTTT.

This clonotype occurred many times. V is TRBV5-1 and J is TRBJ1-1, with D unclear. V dropped 3 bases and J dropped 5 bases, with 8 bases sitting between them. The CDR3 is made up of 12 amino acids. CDR1 is SGHRS, CDR2 YFSETQ, per germline. The CDR3: CASSWDRTEAFF. The CDR3 DNA reads as TGCGCCAGCAGCTGGGATAGGACTGAAGCTTTCTTT.

The genes are TRBV28 and TRBJ2-7, with 9 bases that match TRBD2. Trimming removed 5 bases from V and 3 bases from J; junction bases left unmatched: 14. Germline values: CDR1 MDHEN, CDR2 SYDVKM. The CDR3 contains 17 residues. CDR3 residues: CASSPASASGTFYEQYF. The CDR3 nucleotides read TGTGCCAGCAGTCCCGCTTCCGCTAGCGGGACGTTCTACGAGCAGTACTTC.

This clonotype has a count of ten or more. This chain connects TRBV6-1 to TRBJ2-7; D is unresolved. V was clipped by 8 bases and J by 5 bases, with 22 bases between them. The CDR3 consists of 15 residues. Germline CDR1 is MNHNS and CDR2 is SASEGT. The CDR3 nucleotides read TGTGCCAGCTCCCGCCGGCCGGAATTCAGCAACGAGCAGTACTTC. This translates into CASSRRPEFSNEQYF.

The chain carries TRBV3-1 and TRBJ1-6; 9 nucleotides line up with TRBD1. Per the germline V gene, CDR1 is LGHDT and CDR2 is YNNKEL (reference sequence). The CDR3 loop spans 14 amino acids. Trimming took 3 bases from V and 11 from J; bases not matched to a gene: 5. DNA of the CDR3: TGTGCCAGCAGCCAGGGACAGGGTATTCCACCCCTCCACTTT. Its protein product is CASSQGQGIPPLHF.

The chain couples TRBV3-1 to TRBJ2-1, with 14 bases that match TRBD2. CDR1 and CDR2 (germline): LGHDT, YNNKEL (reference sequence). V lost 3 bases to trimming and J lost 2 bases; unmatched junction nucleotides: 6. The CDR3 has 18 amino acids. The CDR3 DNA follows: TGTGCCAGCAGCCACGGACTAGCGGGGGGCGGCACCTACAATGAGCAGTTCTTC. Protein product: CASSHGLAGGGTYNEQFF.

This clonotype was counted between two and nine times. The V and J genes are TRBV5-1 and TRBJ1-2, with D possibly matching TRBD1 (5 bases). Trimming removed 5 bases from V and 6 bases from J, with 17 bases in between. The CDR3 runs to 14 residues. Per the germline V gene, CDR1 is SGHRS and CDR2 is YFSETQ. CDR3 nucleotides: TGCGCCAGCAGTCTATGGGGCGCGATTAATGGCTACACCTTC. Translation gives CASSLWGAINGYTF.

This chain links TRBV3-1 with TRBJ2-7, with D perhaps matching TRBD1 or TRBD2 (5 bases each). Germline loops: CDR1 LGHDT, CDR2 YNNKEL (reference sequence). The CDR3 totals 15 residues. Between the trimmed V and J ends, which lost 0 bases and 0 bases, there was a span of 9 bases. CDR3 DNA: TGTGCCAGCAGCCAAGATGCAGGGAGCTCCTACGAGCAGTACTTC. Translating it yields CASSQDAGSSYEQYF.

This clonotype has a count of ten or more. CDR3 region: CASSLESGVAHEQYF. The CDR3 DNA reads as TGTGCCAGCAGCTTAGAGTCGGGGGTCGCTCACGAGCAGTACTTC. This rearrangement joins TRBV7-9 to TRBJ2-7; D is perhaps TRBD2 (6 bases). Germline-derived CDR1 and CDR2 are SEHNR and FQNEAQ (reference sequence). Trimming left V 1 base short and J 5 bases short, with 15 bases between. The CDR3 extends over 15 amino acids.

This clonotype was found many times. This chain uses TRBV7-9 with TRBJ1-2, with D possibly TRBD1 on 5 matching bases. Germline CDR1 reads SEHNR; CDR2 reads FQNEAQ (reference sequence). Trimming left V 11 bases short and J 6 bases short, with 19 bases between. The CDR3 has 13 amino acids. The CDR3 protein is CAGSRTPRHGYTF. Written as DNA, the CDR3 is TGTGCCGGGTCCCGGACACCACGTCATGGCTACACCTTC.

The chain employs TRBV5-4 and TRBJ2-2, with 11 bases aligning to TRBD1. CDR1 and CDR2 from the germline V gene are SGHNT and YYREEE (reference sequence). CDR3 length equals 18 residues. The J segment lost 4 bases and the V segment lost 0 bases, leaving 8 bases of the junction unmatched. The CDR3 sequence is CASSLVYSGQGVTGELFF. The CDR3 coding sequence is TGTGCCAGCAGCTTGGTTTATTCGGGACAGGGGGTCACCGGGGAGCTGTTTTTT.

About this clonotype: A much larger clone differs by one base, so this may be a read error. V gene TRBV5-4 combines with J gene TRBJ2-5; 8 bases fit TRBD1. The J call is doubtful: the DNA matches TRBJ2-1 better. CDR1 is SGHNT and CDR2 is YYREEE in the germline V gene (reference sequence). This CDR3 is 15 amino acids long. CDR3: CASSTPTGEEETQFF. As DNA, the CDR3 is TGTGCCAGCAGCACCCCGACAGGGGAGGAAGAGACCCAGTTCTTC.

This clonotype was recorded at least ten times. CDR3 sequence reads: CASSPALVGTGELFF. For the CDR3, the DNA is TGTGCCAGCAGCCCGGCACTGGTGGGTACCGGGGAGCTGTTTTTT. The chain joins TRBV3-1 to TRBJ2-2; unclear D gene. The germline CDR1 and CDR2 sequences are LGHDT and YNNKEL (reference sequence). The CDR3 loop spans 15 amino acids. Trimming left V 4 bases short and J 5 bases short, with 14 bases between.

As for this clonotype: A much bigger clone sits one base away, suggesting this may be a read error. The rearrangement joins TRBV6-1 to TRBJ2-7; TRBD2 agrees at 10 bases. V trimming: 7 bases; J trimming: 0 bases; junction bases outside the gene matches: 9. The germline gives CDR1 MNHNS, CDR2 SASEGT. The CDR3 runs to 16 residues. The DNA of the CDR3 is TGTGCCAGCAAAGGAAGGACTAGCGGTAGCTCCTACGAGCAGTACTTC. It specifies CASKGRTSGSSYEQYF.

This clonotype was recorded at least ten times. The V gene is TRBV7-9, the J gene TRBJ2-5; D possibly uses TRBD1 or TRBD2 (6 bases each). The germline V gene has CDR1 SEHNR and CDR2 FQNEAQ (reference sequence). The length of the CDR3 is 16 residues. Trimming took off 4 bases at V and 4 bases at J, with 19 bases between the two ends. CDR3 coding DNA: TGTGCCAGCAGCTGGGGGGACATGTCACCAAGAGAGACCCAGTACTTC. It is translated as CASSWGDMSPRETQYF.

This clonotype was counted at least ten times. The rearrangement uses TRBV18 and TRBJ1-1; D is possibly TRBD1 (5 bases). Trimming pared 3 bases from V and 5 bases from J, leaving 10 bases between. The CDR3 totals 13 residues. Germline V gene lookup returns CDR1 KGHSH and CDR2 LQKENI. The CDR3 coding sequence is TGTGCCAGCTCACCGGGACCGTTAACTGAAGCTTTCTTT. Translating it yields CASSPGPLTEAFF. The variable domain in full, with the rest retrieved from reference TRBV18 and TRBJ1-1, is NAGVMQNPRHLVRRRGQEARLRCSPMKGHSHVYWYRQLPEEGLKFMVYLQKENIIDESGMPKERFSAEFPKEGPSILRIQQVVRGDSAAYFCASSPGPLTEAFFGQGTRLTVV.